Detailed here is one T cell receptor (beta chain). Germline and junction disagree at one end, which may indicate a read error. This record comes from a study of tumor and adjacent non-tumor tissue in lung cancer. TCRbeta libraries were built with three rounds of nested PCR, modified from ARM-PCR. TCRdb reprocessed the multiplex PCR reads with MiXCR, giving one entry per CDR3 protein. The top ten clones hold roughly a fifth of a sample with some 100,000 distinct CDR3 sequences, roughly 60% of them seen once. Germline loops: CDR1 SGHVS, CDR2 FQNEAQ. The CDR3 consists of 12 residues. The template was RNA from unsorted bulk tissue. More than 3 cm separated this lung sample from the edge of the tumor.

The rearrangement joins TRBV7-8 to TRBJ2-7; D is undetermined. The sample consisted of distant non-tumor lung tissue. This TCR derives from a man aged 25 to 45 with non-small cell lung cancer. CDR3 in amino acids: CVSSPNLYEQYF. CDR3 coding DNA: TGTGTCAGCAGCCCCAACCTCTATGAGCAGTACTTC.